Shown below are 5 T cell receptor beta chains from a single sample sequenced in a study of T cells expressing NK-cell markers. TCRdb reprocessed the 5' RACE reads, keeping one entry per CDR3 protein, no DNA. This sample's table reports 550,000 or so distinct CDR3 sequences. Specimen: blood T cells: a sorted CD56 or NKG2C T cell subset, CD4+ or CD8+ T cells, or bulk PBMC T cells (not recorded which). These receptors were obtained from a man between 18 and 35 years old in good health.

This sequence joins TRBV7-8 and TRBJ2-7; TCRdb gives TRBD1 as the D gene, but with no DNA this cannot be confirmed. The length of the CDR3 is 15 residues. Germline assignment: CDR1 SGHVS and CDR2 FQNEAQ. CDR3 region: CASSNGPQGAYEQYF.

The rearrangement joins TRBV5-1 to TRBJ2-1; the D gene TCRdb calls, TRBD1, cannot be checked with no DNA. The germline gives CDR1 SGHRS, CDR2 YFSETQ. This CDR3 is built from 16 residues. The CDR3 reads CASSLGLGKGYNEQFF. Full variable domain (missing parts from reference TRBV5-1 and TRBJ2-1): KAGVTQTPRYLIKTRGQQVTLSCSPISGHRSVSWYQQTPGQGLQFLFEYFSETQRNKGNFPGRFSGRQFSNSRSEMNVSTLELGDSALYLCASSLGLGKGYNEQFFGPGTRLTVL.

V usage is TRBV27 and J usage is TRBJ2-4; lacking DNA, the TRBD1 call made by TCRdb goes unchecked. Germline V gene data show CDR1 as MNHEY and CDR2 as SMNVEV (reference sequence). The CDR3 runs to 11 residues. The CDR3 reads CASRQGLTEYF.

The gene calls are TRBV20-1 and TRBJ2-1; the D gene TCRdb calls, TRBD1, cannot be checked with no DNA. Germline V gene data show CDR1 as DFQATT and CDR2 as SNEGSKA (reference sequence). The length of the CDR3 is 12 residues. The CDR3 loop is CSARTYYNEQFF.

This chain uses TRBV24-1 with TRBJ1-1; TCRdb proposes TRBD1, but this gene call is untestable without DNA. The CDR3 loop spans 14 amino acids. From germline, CDR1 is KGHDR and CDR2 SFDVKD. The chain's CDR3 is CATRRTGANTEAFF.